This entry lists 6 T cell receptor beta chains sequenced from one sample in a study of shared T cell receptors in the human thymus. Profiled with immunoSEQ multiplex PCR; TCRdb holds only in-frame clones, not every one. The table records some 700,000 clones, roughly 88% of them present only once. In addition, the sample was reused for a study of human thymus T cells.

The sequenced sample consisted of thymocytes. The receptors come from a boy younger than two with a congenital heart defect.

This rearrangement joins TRBV5-1 to TRBJ2-2; TRBD1 matches 12 bases. Germline assignment: CDR1 SGHRS and CDR2 YFSETQ. V lost 7 bases and J lost 7; bases outside the gene matches: 5. There are 14 residues in the CDR3. The CDR3 is CASLGQGANGELFF. CDR3 bases: TGCGCCAGCCTGGGACAGGGGGCTAACGGGGAGCTGTTTTTT.

The rearrangement joins TRBV4-3 to TRBJ2-3; 11 positions agree with TRBD2. The CDR3 has 16 amino acids. Trimming at V came to 5 bases and at J to 8 bases, leaving 12 bases not matched to a gene. In germline, CDR1 is LGHNA, CDR2 YSLEER. The CDR3: CASSSRLAGTDGTQYF. In DNA, the CDR3 is TGCGCCAGCAGCTCCAGACTAGCGGGAACCGACGGTACGCAGTATTTT.

This chain joins TRBV5-4 and TRBJ1-1; D is perhaps TRBD1 (5 bases). This CDR3 is 13 amino acids long. Deletions cut 3 bases from V and 4 bases from J, with 10 bases between. Germline values: CDR1 SGHNT, CDR2 YYREEE (reference sequence). The CDR3 sequence: CASSSGRSTEAFF. The CDR3 DNA reads as TGTGCCAGCAGCTCAGGGCGGAGCACTGAAGCTTTCTTT.

The chain recombines TRBV12-5 with TRBJ2-7; TRBD2 is a possible D gene (5 bases). The CDR3 runs 16 residues. V was shortened by 0 bases and J by 0 bases, with 12 bases between the two germline ends. Germline CDR1 reads LGHNT; CDR2 reads FRNRAP. The CDR3 loop is CASGLVRPGSSYEQYF. The CDR3 DNA follows: TGTGCTAGTGGTTTGGTACGACCGGGGAGCTCCTACGAGCAGTACTTC.

The chain recombines TRBV28 with TRBJ2-1, with 7 bases fitting TRBD2. Germline V gene sequence: CDR1 MDHEN, CDR2 SYDVKM. The CDR3 covers 15 residues. V lost 3 bases, J lost 7 bases, and 9 bases stayed unmatched. CDR3 amino acids: CASSFPAGLLNEQFF. The DNA for the CDR3 is TGTGCCAGCAGTTTCCCAGCGGGACTCTTGAATGAGCAGTTCTTC. The full variable domain, rest sourced from reference TRBV28 and TRBJ2-1, is DVKVTQSSRYLVKRTGEKVFLECVQDMDHENMFWYRQDPGLGLRLIYFSYDVKMKEKGDIPEGYSVSREKKERFSLILESASTNQTSMYLCASSFPAGLLNEQFFGPGTRLTVL.

The chain uses TRBV2 and TRBJ2-2, with 8 bases lining up with TRBD2. The V gene's germline CDR1 is SNHLY and CDR2 FYNNEI. This CDR3 spans 15 amino acids. Trimming removed 10 bases from V and 6 bases from J; junction bases left unmatched: 13. This chain's CDR3 is CATLSSGMKSGELFF. The DNA of the CDR3 is TGTGCCACCCTGAGTAGCGGGATGAAGTCCGGGGAGCTGTTTTTT.